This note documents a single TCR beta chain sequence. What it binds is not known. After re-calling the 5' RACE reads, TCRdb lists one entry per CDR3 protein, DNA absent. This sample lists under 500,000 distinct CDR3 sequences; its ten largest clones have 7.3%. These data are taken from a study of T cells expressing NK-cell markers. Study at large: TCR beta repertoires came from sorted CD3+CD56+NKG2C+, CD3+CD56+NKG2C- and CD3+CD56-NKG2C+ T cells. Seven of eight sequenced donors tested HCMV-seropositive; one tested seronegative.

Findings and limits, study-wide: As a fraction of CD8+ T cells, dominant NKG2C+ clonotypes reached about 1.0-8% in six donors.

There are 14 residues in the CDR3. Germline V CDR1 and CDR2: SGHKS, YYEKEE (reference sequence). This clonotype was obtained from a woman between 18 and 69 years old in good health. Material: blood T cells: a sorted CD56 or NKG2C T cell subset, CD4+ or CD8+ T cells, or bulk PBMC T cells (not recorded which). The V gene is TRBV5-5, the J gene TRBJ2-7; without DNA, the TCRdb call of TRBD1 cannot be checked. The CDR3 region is CASSTKTGVYEQYF.